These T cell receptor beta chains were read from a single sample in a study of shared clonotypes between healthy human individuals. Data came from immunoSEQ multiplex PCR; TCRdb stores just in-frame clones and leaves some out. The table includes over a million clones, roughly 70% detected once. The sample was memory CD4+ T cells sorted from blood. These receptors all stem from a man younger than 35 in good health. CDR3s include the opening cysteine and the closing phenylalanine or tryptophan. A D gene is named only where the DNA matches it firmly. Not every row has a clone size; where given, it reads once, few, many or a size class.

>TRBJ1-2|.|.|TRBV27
TGTGCCAGCAGTTCGGTAGGGGTAGTTGGCTACACCTTC
CASSSVGVVGYTF
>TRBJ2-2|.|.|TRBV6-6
TGTGCCAGCAGTTCTAGGACTGGACGTAACACCGGGGAGCTGTTTTTT
CASSSRTGRNTGELFF
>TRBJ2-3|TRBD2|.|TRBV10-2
TGCGCCAGCAGTGAGATCAGCGGGAGTACAGATACGCAGTATTTT
CASSEISGSTDTQYF
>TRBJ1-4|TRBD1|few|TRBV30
TGTGCCTGGAGTGTACTTTGGGACAGAATGAATGAAAAACTGTTTTTT
CAWSVLWDRMNEKLFF
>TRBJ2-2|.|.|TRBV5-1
TGCGCCAGCAGTACGGGACTTAACACCGGGGAGCTGTTTTTT
CASSTGLNTGELFF
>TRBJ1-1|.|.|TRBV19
TGTGCCAGTACCTGGGGCGTCGCAGCTTTCTTT
CASTWGVAAFF
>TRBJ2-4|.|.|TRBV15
TGTGCCACCAGCAGAGATCCCCGAGTGGAAAACATTCAGTACTTC
CATSRDPRVENIQYF
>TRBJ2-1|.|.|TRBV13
TGTGCCAGCAGCTTAGGGGGGCCGATAGATGAGCAGTTCTTC
CASSLGGPIDEQFF
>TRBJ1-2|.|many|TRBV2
TGTGCCAGCAGTGAACGGGGGAATGGCTACTATGGCTACACCTTC
CASSERGNGYYGYTF
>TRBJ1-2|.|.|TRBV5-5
TGTGCCAGCAGCTTGGAAGGCCTCCCCTTCAATGGCTACACCTTC
CASSLEGLPFNGYTF
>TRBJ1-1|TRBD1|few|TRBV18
TGTGCCAGCTCACCGGGGACAGGGAACACTGAAGCTTTCTTT
CASSPGTGNTEAFF
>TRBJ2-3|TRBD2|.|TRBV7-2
TGTGCCAGCAGCTCGACTAGCGGTTGGAGGTATTTT
CASSSTSGWRYF
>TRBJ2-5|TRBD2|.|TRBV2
TGTGCCAGCAAGCGGGAAGGGGAGACCCAGTACTTC
CASKREGETQYF